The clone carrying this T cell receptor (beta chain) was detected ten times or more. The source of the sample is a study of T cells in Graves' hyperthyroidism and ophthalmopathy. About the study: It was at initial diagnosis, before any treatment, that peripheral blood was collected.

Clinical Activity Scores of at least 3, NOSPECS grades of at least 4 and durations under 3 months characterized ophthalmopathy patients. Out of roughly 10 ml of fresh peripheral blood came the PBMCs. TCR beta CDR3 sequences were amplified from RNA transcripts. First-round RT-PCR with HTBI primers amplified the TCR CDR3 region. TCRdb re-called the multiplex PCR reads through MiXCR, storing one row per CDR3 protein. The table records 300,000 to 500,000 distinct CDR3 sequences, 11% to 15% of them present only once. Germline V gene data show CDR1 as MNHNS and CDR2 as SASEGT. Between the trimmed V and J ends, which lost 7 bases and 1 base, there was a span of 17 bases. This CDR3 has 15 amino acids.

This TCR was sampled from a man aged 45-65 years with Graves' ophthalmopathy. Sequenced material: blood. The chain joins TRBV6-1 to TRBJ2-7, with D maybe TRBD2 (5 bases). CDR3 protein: CASTRFIARSYEQYF. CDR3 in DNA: TGTGCCAGCACCCGTTTCATAGCGCGATCCTACGAGCAGTACTTC.